This T cell receptor beta chain was recovered during a study of blood T cell repertoires in COVID-19. Study-wide context: There were acute and convalescent COVID-19 samples, and they came from the United States, Italy and Spain. T cells, B-cell-depleted T cells, or PBMCs supplied cDNA or gDNA.

Authors' processing steps: Amplification with reference gene primers provided the estimates of nucleated cell counts. The assay was immunoSEQ multiplex PCR, and TCRdb's table has in-frame clones only and misses some. V and J calls plus clone size are reproduced from that table; the DNA served to infer D and trimming. Here the sample spans 220,000 or so clones, under 90% being singletons. Germline lookup yields CDR1 LNHDA and CDR2 SQIVND (reference sequence). Deletions cut 1 base from V and 4 bases from J, with 7 bases between. The CDR3 is 13 residues long. The receptor's source is a man aged 55 to 70 who had recovered from COVID-19. Sequenced input: peripheral blood. The chain links TRBV19 to TRBJ1-2; no definite D call. The CDR3 region is CASSIGQVYGYTF. The CDR3 nucleotides are TGTGCCAGTAGTATAGGCCAGGTCTATGGCTACACCTTC.